This TCR beta chain was documented in a study of graft-versus-host responses after intestinal transplantation. Only in-frame clones appear in the TCRdb table, and some are missing; sequencing was by immunoSEQ multiplex PCR. The sample records approximately 80,000 clones, roughly nine tenths being singletons. The study's findings and limits: Circulating GvH clones peaking coincided with falling HvG clones soon after transplant. The presence of high graft-versus-host to host-versus-graft clonal ratios in allografts characterized patients with graft-donor T cell macrochimerism.

On this clone: Its cognate antigen is unknown.

The sample in question was unstimulated CD4+ T cells sorted from spleen or lymph node cells, obtained before intestinal transplant. This TCR was sampled from a human donor who received an intestinal transplant.

CDR3 in DNA: TGTGCCAGCAGTTACAATATCAATCAGCCCCAGCATTTT. This sequence encodes CASSYNINQPQHF. V gene TRBV6-5 combines with J gene TRBJ1-5; the D is unclear. This CDR3 is built from 13 residues. Germline CDR1 and CDR2: MNHEY and SVGAGI. Trimming took 2 bases from V and 3 from J, leaving 5 bases between them.